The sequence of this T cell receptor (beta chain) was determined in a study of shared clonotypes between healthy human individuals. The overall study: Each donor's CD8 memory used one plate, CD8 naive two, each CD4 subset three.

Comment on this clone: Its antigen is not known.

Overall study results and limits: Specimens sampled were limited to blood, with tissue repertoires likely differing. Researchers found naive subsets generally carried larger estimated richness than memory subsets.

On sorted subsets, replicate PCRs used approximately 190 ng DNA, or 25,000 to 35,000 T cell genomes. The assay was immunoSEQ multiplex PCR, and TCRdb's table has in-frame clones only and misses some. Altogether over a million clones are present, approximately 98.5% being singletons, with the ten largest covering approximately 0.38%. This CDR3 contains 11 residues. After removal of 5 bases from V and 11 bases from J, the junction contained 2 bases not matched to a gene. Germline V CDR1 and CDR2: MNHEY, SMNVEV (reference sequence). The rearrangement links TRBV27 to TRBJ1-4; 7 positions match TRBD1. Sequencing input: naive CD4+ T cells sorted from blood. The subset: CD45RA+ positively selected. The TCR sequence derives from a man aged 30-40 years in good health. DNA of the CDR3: TGTGCCAGCAGTCCAGGGGGGAAACTGTTTTTT. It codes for CASSPGGKLFF.